This T cell receptor beta chain emerged from a study of shared clonotypes between healthy human individuals. Background on the study: Each donor had three CD4 naive, three CD4 memory, two CD8 naive and one CD8 memory plate. Points from the study as a whole: Although depth was large, rarefaction showed that sequencing of the sorted subsets was incomplete.

The protocol was immunoSEQ multiplex PCR, while the TCRdb copy is restricted to in-frame clones and leaves out a portion. The sample contains about 2.1 million clones, 85% to 95% of which appear only once. Terminally differentiated effector memory CD45RA+ cells were excluded by CCR7 positive selection of CD45RO-negative cells. The donors were all Caucasian adults (living in Nashville, Tennessee). In the case of this clone: Its antigen is not known.

The sequence was collected from a man aged 18 to 35 in good health. Some clones in this sample may be carry-over from other donors' samples. Sequencing was done on a sample of naive CD8+ T cells from PBMCs.

In nucleotides, the CDR3 is TGTGCCAGCAGCGTGTCTGGGGGGCAGGGCCTCGGCGATGAGCAGTTCTTC. Its protein is CASSVSGGQGLGDEQFF. J is TRBJ2-1 and V is TRBV9, with D perhaps given as TRBD1 or TRBD2 (6 bases each). Germline CDR1 reads SGDLS; CDR2 reads YYNGEE. V was shortened by 2 bases and J by 8 bases, with 23 bases between the two germline ends. CDR3 size: 17 residues.